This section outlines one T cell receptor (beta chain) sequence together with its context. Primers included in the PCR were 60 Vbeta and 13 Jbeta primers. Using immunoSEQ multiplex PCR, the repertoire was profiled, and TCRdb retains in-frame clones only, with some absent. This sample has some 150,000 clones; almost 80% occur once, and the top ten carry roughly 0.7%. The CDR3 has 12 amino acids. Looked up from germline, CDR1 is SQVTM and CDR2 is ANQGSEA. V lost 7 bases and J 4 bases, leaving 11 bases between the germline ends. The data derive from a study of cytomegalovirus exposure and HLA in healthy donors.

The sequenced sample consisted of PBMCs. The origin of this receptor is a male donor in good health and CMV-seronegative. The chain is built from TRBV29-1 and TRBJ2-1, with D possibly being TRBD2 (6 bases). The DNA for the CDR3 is TGCAGCGCCGGAGGAGGGTACAATGAGCAGTTCTTC. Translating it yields CSAGGGYNEQFF.